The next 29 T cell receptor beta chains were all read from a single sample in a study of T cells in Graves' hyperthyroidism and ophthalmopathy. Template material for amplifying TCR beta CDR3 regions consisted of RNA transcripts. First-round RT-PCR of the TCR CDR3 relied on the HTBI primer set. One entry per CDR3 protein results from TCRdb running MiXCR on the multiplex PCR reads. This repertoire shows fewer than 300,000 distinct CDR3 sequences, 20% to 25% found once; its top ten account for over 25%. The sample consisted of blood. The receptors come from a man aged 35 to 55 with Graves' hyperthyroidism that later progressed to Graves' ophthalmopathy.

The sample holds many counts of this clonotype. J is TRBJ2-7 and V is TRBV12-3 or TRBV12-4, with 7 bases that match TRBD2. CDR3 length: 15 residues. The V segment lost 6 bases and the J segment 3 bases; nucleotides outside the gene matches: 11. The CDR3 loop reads CASSRSGTENYEQYF. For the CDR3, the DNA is TGTGCCAGCAGCAGAAGCGGGACGGAAAACTACGAGCAGTACTTC.

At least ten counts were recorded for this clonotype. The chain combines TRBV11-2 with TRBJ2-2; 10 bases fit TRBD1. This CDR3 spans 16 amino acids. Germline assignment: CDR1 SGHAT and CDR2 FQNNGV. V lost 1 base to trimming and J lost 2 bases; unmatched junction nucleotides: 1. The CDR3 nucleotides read TGTGCCAGCAGCTTAGGACAGGGGGCAAACACCGGGGAGCTGTTTTTT. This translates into CASSLGQGANTGELFF.

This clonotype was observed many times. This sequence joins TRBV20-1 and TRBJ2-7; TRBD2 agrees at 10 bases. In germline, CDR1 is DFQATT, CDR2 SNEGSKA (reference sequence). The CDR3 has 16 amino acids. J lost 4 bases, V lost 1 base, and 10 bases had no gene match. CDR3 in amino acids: CSARAASGRGNYEQYF. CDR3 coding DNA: TGCAGTGCTAGAGCGGCTAGCGGGAGAGGGAATTACGAGCAGTACTTC.

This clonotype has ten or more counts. CDR3 amino acids: CASSFQGRFYGYTF. CDR3 coding DNA: TGCGCCAGCAGTTTTCAGGGGAGATTCTATGGCTACACCTTC. This chain uses TRBV5-1 with TRBJ1-2; the D gene is possibly TRBD1 (6 bases). The length of the CDR3 is 14 residues. Per germline, CDR1 SGHRS and CDR2 YFSETQ. Trimming shortened V by 5 bases and J by 4 bases, and 15 bases separated the two germline ends.

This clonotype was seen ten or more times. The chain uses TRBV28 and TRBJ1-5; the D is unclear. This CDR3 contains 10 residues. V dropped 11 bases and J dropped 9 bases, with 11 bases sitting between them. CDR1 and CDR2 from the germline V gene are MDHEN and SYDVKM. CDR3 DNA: TGTGCCGTCGGCTCTGGGCCCCAGCATTTT. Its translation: CAVGSGPQHF.

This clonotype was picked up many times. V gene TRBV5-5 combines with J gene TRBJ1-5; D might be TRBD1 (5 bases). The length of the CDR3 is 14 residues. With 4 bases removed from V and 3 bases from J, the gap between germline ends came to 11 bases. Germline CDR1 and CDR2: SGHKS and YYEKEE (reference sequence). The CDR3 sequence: CASSLGGVNQPQHF. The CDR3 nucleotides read TGTGCCAGCAGCCTGGGAGGGGTCAATCAGCCCCAGCATTTT.

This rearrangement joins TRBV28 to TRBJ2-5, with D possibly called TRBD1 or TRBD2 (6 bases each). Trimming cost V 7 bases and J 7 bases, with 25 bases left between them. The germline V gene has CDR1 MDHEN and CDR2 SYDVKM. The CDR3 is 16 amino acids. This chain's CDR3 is CASTYGGGTPLGTQYF. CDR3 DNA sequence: TGTGCCAGCACCTACGGGGGCGGGACTCCCTTAGGGACCCAGTACTTC.

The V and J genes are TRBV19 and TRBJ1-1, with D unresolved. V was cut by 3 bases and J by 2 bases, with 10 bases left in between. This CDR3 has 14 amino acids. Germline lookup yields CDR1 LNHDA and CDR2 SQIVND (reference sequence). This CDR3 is CASSMATVNTEAFF. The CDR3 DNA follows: TGTGCCAGTAGTATGGCGACGGTTAACACTGAAGCTTTCTTT.

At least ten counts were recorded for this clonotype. The DNA for the CDR3 is TGTGCCAGCAGCTTAGACGGGGTAGGTGATCAGCCCCAGCATTTT. It encodes CASSLDGVGDQPQHF. This chain connects TRBV7-8 to TRBJ1-5; D gene uncertain. V shed 1 base and J shed 5 bases, with 12 bases lying between them. The germline V gene encodes CDR1 SGHVS and CDR2 FQNEAQ. The CDR3 is made up of 15 amino acids.

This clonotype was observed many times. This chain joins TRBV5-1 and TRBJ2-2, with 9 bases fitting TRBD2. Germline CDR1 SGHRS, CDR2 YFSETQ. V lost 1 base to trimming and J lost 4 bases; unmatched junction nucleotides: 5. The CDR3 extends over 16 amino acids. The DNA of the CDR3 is TGCGCCAGCAGCTTGAGAGGCGGGAGGGCCACCGGGGAGCTGTTTTTT. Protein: CASSLRGGRATGELFF.

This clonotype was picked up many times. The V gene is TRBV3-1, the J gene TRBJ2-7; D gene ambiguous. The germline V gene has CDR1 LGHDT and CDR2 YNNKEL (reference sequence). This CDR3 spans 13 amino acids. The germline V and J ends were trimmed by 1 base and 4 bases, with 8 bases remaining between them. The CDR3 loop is CASSQGRRYEQYF. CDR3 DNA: TGTGCCAGCAGCCAAGGAAGGCGTTACGAGCAGTACTTC.

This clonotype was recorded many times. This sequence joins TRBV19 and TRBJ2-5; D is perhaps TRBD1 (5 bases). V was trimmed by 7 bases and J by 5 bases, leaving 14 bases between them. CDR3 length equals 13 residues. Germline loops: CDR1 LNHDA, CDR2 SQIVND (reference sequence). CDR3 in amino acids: CASTQTAGETQYF. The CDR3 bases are TGTGCCAGTACCCAGACAGCAGGGGAGACCCAGTACTTC.

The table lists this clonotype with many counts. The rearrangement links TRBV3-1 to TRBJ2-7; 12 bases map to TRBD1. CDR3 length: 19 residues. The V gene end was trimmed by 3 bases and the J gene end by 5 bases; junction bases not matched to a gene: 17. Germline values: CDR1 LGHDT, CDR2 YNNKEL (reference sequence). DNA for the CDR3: TGTGCCAGCAGCCAGTACCGGGACAGGGGGCGCCAAGGATTCGACGAGCAGTACTTC. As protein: CASSQYRDRGRQGFDEQYF.

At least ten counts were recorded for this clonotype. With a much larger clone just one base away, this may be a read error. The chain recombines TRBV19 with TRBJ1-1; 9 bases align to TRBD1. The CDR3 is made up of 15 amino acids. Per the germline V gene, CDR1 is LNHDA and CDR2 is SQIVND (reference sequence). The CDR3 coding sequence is TGTGCCAGTACCAGGACAGGGGAGTCGAACACTGGAGCTTTCTTT. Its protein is CASTRTGESNTGAFF.

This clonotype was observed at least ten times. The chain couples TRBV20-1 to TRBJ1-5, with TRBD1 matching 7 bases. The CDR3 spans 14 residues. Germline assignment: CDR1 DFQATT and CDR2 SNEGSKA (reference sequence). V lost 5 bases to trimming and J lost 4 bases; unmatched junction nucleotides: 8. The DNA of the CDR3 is TGCAGTGCTTCCCCCGGGACAGTTAATCAGCCCCAGCATTTT. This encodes CSASPGTVNQPQHF.

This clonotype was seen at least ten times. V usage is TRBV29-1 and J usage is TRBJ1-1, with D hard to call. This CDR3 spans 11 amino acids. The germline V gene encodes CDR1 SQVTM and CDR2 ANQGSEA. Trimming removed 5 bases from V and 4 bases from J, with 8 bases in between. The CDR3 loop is CSVPTSTEAFF. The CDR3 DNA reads TGCAGCGTTCCCACATCCACTGAAGCTTTCTTT.

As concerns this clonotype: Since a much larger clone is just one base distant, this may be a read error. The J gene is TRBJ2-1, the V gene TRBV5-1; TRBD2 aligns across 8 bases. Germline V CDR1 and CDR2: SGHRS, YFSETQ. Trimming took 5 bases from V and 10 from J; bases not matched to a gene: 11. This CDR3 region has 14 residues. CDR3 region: CASSGREAPYEQFF. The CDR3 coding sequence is TGCGCCAGCAGTGGGCGGGAGGCCCCCTACGAGCAGTTCTTC.

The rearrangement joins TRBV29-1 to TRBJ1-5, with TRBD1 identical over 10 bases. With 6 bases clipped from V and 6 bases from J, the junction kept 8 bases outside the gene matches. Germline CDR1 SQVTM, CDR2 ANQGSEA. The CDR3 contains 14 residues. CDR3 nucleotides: TGCAGCGTAGCCGGGACAGGGGAAAGTCAGCCCCAGCATTTT. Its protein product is CSVAGTGESQPQHF.

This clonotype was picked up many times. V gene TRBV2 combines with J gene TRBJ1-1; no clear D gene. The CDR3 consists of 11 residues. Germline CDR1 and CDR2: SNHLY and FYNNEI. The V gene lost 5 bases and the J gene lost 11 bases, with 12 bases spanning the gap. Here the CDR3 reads CASSILPGAFF. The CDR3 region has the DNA TGTGCCAGCAGTATTCTCCCTGGGGCTTTCTTT.

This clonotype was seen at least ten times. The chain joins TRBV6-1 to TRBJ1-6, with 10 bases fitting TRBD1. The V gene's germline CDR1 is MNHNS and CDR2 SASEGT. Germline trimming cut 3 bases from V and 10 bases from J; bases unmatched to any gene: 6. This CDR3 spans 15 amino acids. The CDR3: CASSDLGQGGSPLHF. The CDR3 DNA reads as TGTGCCAGCAGTGACTTAGGACAGGGGGGATCACCCCTCCACTTT.

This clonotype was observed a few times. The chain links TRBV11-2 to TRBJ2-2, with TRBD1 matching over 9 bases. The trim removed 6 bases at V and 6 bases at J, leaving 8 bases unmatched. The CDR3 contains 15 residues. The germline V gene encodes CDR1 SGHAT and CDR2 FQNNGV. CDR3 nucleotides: TGTGCCAGCAGTAACCCCTGGACAGGGGCCGGGGAGCTGTTTTTT. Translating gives CASSNPWTGAGELFF. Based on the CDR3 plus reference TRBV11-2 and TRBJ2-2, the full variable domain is EAGVAQSPRYKIIEKRQSVAFWCNPISGHATLYWYQQILGQGPKLLIQFQNNGVVDDSQLPKDRFSAERLKGVDSTLKIQPAKLEDSAVYLCASSNPWTGAGELFFGEGSRLTVL.

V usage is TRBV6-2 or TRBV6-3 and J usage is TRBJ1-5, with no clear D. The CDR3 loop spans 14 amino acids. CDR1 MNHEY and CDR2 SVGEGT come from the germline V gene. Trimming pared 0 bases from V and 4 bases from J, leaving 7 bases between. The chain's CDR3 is CASSYSRANQPQHF. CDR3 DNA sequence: TGTGCCAGCAGTTACTCGAGGGCGAATCAGCCCCAGCATTTT.

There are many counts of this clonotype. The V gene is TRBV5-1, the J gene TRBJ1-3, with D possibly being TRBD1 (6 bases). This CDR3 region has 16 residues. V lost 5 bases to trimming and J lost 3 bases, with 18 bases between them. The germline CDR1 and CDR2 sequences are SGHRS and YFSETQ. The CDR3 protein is CASSTDSRVGGNTIYF. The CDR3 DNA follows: TGCGCCAGCAGTACGGACAGTCGGGTTGGTGGAAACACCATATATTTT. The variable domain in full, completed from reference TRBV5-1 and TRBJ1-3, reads KAGVTQTPRYLIKTRGQQVTLSCSPISGHRSVSWYQQTPGQGLQFLFEYFSETQRNKGNFPGRFSGRQFSNSRSEMNVSTLELGDSALYLCASSTDSRVGGNTIYFGEGSWLTVV.

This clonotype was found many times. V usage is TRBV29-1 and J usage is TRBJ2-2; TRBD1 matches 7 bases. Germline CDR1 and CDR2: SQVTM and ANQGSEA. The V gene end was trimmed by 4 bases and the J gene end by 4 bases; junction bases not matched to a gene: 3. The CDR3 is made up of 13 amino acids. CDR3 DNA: TGCAGCGTTGGGGACAGCACCACCGGGGAGCTGTTTTTT. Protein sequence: CSVGDSTTGELFF.

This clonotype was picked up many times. The CDR3 spells CASSEMSWQPEKDKNEQYF. In DNA form, the CDR3 reads TGTGCCAGCAGTGAAATGTCCTGGCAGCCGGAGAAGGATAAGAACGAGCAGTACTTC. The genes are TRBV2 and TRBJ2-7; D is unclear. CDR3 length equals 19 residues. The V and J ends lost 2 bases and 5 bases respectively, with 28 bases between them. In germline, CDR1 is SNHLY, CDR2 FYNNEI.

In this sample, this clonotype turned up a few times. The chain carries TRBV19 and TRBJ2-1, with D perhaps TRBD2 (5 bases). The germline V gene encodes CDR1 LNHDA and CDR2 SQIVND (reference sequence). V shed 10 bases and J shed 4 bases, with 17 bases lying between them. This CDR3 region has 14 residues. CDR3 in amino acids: CATSGGLQYNEQFF. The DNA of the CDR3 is TGTGCCACCTCCGGAGGCCTTCAATACAATGAGCAGTTCTTC. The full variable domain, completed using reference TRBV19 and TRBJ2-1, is DGGITQSPKYLFRKEGQNVTLSCEQNLNHDAMYWYRQDPGQGLRLIYYSQIVNDFQKGDIAEGYSVSREKKESFPLTVTSAQKNPTAFYLCATSGGLQYNEQFFGPGTRLTVL.

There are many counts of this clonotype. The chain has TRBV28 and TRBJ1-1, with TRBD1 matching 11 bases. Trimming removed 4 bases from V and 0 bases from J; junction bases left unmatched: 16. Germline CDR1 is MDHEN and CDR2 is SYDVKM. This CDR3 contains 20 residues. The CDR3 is CASSWDASGQGATVNTEAFF. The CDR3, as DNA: TGTGCCAGCAGTTGGGACGCCTCAGGACAGGGGGCTACCGTGAACACTGAAGCTTTCTTT.

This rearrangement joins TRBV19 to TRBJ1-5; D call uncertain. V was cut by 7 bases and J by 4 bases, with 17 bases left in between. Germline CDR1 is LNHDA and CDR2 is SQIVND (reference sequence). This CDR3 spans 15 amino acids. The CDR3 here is CASKLIQEFNQPQHF. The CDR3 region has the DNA TGTGCCAGTAAGTTAATCCAGGAATTTAATCAGCCCCAGCATTTT.

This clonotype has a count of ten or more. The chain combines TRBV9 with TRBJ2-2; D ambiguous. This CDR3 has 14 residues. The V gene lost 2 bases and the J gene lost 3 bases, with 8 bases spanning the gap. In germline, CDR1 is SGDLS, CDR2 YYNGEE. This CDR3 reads CASSVRSDTGELFF. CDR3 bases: TGTGCCAGCAGCGTTAGGTCGGACACCGGGGAGCTGTTTTTT.